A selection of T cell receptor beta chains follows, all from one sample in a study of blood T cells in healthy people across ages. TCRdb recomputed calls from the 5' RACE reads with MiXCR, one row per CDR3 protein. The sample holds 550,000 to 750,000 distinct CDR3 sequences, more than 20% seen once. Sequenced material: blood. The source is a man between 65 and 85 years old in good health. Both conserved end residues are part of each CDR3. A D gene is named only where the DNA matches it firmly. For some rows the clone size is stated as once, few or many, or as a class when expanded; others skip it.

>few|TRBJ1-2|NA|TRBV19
TGTGCCAGTGAAACAGGGCACTATGGCTACACCTTC
CASETGHYGYTF
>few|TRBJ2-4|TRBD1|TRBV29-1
TGCAGCGTTGCAGCCGGGACAGGGGGATTTGACAAAAACATTCAGTACTTC
CSVAAGTGGFDKNIQYF
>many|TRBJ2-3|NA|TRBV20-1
TGCAGTGCTGACAAACTAGCAGCAGATACGCAGTATTTT
CSADKLAADTQYF
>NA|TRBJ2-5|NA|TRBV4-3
TGCGCCAGCAGCCAAGATTTCCCTCGGTATGGCGGTCGAGGAGAGACCCAGTACTTC
CASSQDFPRYGGRGETQYF
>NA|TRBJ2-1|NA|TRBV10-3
TGTGCCATCAGCGAGAGCTCCTACAATGAGCAGTTCTTC
CAISESSYNEQFF
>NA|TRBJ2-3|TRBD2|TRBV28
TGTGCCAGCAGTTTATTGGTTAGCGGGAGGGTTGGAAATACGCAGTATTTT
CASSLLVSGRVGNTQYF
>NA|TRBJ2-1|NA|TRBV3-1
TGTGCCAGCAGCCAAGCGGGAGATAATGAGCAGTTCTTC
CASSQAGDNEQFF
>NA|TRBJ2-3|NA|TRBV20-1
TGCAGTGCAGGGGGAGGTAGGCTCGGACGGACAGATACGCAGTATTTT
CSAGGGRLGRTDTQYF
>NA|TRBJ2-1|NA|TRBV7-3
TGTGCCAGCAGCTTAATGGGGGGCGGACTAGGAAATGAGCAGTTCTTC
CASSLMGGGLGNEQFF
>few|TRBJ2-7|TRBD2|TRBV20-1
TGCAGTGCCACCGGGACTACCGACTCCTACGAGCAGTACTTC
CSATGTTDSYEQYF
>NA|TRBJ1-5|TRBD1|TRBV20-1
TGCAGCGCTAAGAGGGACAGTGGTAATCAGCCCCAGCATTTT
CSAKRDSGNQPQHF
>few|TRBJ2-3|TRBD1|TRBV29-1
TGCAGCGGTAATGCCGGGACAGGGCATACAGATACGCAGTATTTT
CSGNAGTGHTDTQYF
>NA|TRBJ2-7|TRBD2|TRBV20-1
TGCAGTGCTAGAGATAGGGAGCGGGAGGCCTACTCCTACGAGCAGTACTTC
CSARDREREAYSYEQYF
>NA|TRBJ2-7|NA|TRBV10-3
TGTGCCATTAATAACAGGGACGAGCAGTACTTC
CAINNRDEQYF
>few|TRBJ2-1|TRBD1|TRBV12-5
TGTGTTAGTGGTTCTCACGGGACAGGGGGCGGACGGAGCTCCTACAACGAGCAGTTCTTC
CVSGSHGTGGGRSSYNEQFF
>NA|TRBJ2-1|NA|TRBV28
TGTGCCAGCAGGCCCCCCGGGGCGGGCTACAATGAGCAGTTCTTC
CASRPPGAGYNEQFF
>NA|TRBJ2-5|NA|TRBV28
TGTGCCAGCAGTTTTGAGGAGCGGGACCAAGAGACCCAGTACTTC
CASSFEERDQETQYF
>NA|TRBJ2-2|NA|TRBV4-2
TGTGCCAGCAGCCCACTAGTTGGGAGCTCTAACACCGGGGAGCTGTTTTTT
CASSPLVGSSNTGELFF
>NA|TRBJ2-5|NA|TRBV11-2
TGTGCCAGCAGCCCTTCGGGTTGGGACCAAGAGACCCAGCACTTC
CASSPSGWDQETQHF
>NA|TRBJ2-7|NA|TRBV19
TGTGCCACAAAAAGTCGGGGAACCTACGAGCAGTACTTC
CATKSRGTYEQYF
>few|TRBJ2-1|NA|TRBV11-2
TGTGCCAGCAGCTTATCCGACAGCTCCTACAATGAGCAGTTCTTC
CASSLSDSSYNEQFF
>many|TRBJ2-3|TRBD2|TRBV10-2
TGCGCCAGCAGTGAGGGGGGACTAGCGGGAGCCGGGACAGATACGCAGTATTTT
CASSEGGLAGAGTDTQYF
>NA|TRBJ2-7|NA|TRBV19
TGTGCCAGTAGTATAGCTGACAGCGTTCCCCACGAGCAGTACTTC
CASSIADSVPHEQYF
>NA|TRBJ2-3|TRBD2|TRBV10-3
TGTGCCATCAGTGAGTCCCCTCCGACTAGCGGGGTCACAGATACGCAGTATTTT
CAISESPPTSGVTDTQYF
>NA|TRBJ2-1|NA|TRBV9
TGTGCCAGCAGCGTAGTCCCGGGGAAGGGGCCTCATGAGCAGTTCTTC
CASSVVPGKGPHEQFF
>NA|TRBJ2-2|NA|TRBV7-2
TGTGCCAGCAGCCCGGATAGGGAGCTGTTTTTT
CASSPDRELFF
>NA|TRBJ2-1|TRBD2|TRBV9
TGTGCCAGCAGCGTACTAGCTAGCGGGAGAACCTACAATGAGCAGTTCTTC
CASSVLASGRTYNEQFF
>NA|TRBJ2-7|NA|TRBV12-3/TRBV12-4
TGTGCCAGCAGCCCGGACTTCCTAAGGAGCTCCTACGAGCAGTACTTC
CASSPDFLRSSYEQYF
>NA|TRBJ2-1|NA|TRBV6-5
TGTGCCAGCAGTTCAGGCGGCCACGGTCGGAATGAGCAGTTCTTC
CASSSGGHGRNEQFF
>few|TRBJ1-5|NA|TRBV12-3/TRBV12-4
TGTGCCAGCAGCGCGGGGCAGGGTAAGCGGTGGAATCAGCCCCAGCATTTT
CASSAGQGKRWNQPQHF
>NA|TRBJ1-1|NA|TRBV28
TGTGCCAGCAGTTTATTCAGGGTGGCTGAAGCTTTCTTT
CASSLFRVAEAFF
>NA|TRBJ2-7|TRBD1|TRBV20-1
TGCAGTGCTAGAGCCTCGGACAGGTACCCCTACGAGCAGTACTTC
CSARASDRYPYEQYF
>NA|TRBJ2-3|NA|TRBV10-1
TGCGCCAGCAGTGAGTCTTCCCGGAGGGCAGATACGCAGTATTTT
CASSESSRRADTQYF
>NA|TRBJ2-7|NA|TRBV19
TGTGCCAGTAGTCGGGGTCTGACCTACGAGCAGTACTTC
CASSRGLTYEQYF
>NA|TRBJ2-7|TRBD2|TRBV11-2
TGTGCCAGCAGCTTAGATCTTACTAGCGGGAATTCCGAGCAGTACTTC
CASSLDLTSGNSEQYF
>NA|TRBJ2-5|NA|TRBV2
TGTGCCAGCAACCCCCAGGCAATAGGAGAGACCCAGTACTTC
CASNPQAIGETQYF
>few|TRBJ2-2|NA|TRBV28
TGTGCCAGCAGATTCCGGGACCGTCCGACCGGGGAGCTGTTTTTT
CASRFRDRPTGELFF
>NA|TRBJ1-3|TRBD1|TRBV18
TGTGCCAGCTCACCCCCTCGGGACAGGGCGGACACCATATATTTT
CASSPPRDRADTIYF
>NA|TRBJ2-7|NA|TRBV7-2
TGTGCCAGCAGCTTAGATCCCCAGGGGAGTGAGCAGTACTTC
CASSLDPQGSEQYF
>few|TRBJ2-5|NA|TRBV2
TGTGCCAGCAGCCCCAACGAAAAAGAGACCCAGTACTTC
CASSPNEKETQYF
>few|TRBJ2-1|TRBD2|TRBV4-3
TGCGCCAGCACCCCCACTAGCGGGCAGAACAATGAGCAGTTCTTC
CASTPTSGQNNEQFF
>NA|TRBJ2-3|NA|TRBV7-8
TGTGCCAGCAGCTTAGGACCAAGTAGAGTCACAGATACGCAGTATTTT
CASSLGPSRVTDTQYF
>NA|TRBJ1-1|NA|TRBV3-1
TGTGCCAGCAGCCAAGCATGGAACACTGAAGCTTTCTTT
CASSQAWNTEAFF
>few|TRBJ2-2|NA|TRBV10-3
TGTGCCATCAGTGAGTCGATAGGGACCGGGGAGCAGTTTTTT
CAISESIGTGEQFF